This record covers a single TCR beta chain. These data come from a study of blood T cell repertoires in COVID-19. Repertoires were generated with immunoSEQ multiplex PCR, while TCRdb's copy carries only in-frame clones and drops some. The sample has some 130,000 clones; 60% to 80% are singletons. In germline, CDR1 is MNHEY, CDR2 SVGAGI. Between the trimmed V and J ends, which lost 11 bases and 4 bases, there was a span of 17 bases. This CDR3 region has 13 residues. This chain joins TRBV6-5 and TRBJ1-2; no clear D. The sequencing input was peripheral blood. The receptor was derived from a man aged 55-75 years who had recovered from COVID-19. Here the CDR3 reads CAASLEGSYGYTF. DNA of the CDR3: TGTGCCGCCTCCCTTGAGGGCAGCTATGGCTACACCTTC.